This T cell receptor beta chain was retrieved from a study of CD8 T cells in Susac syndrome. CDR1 and CDR2 from the germline V gene are SGHTA and FQGTGA. The CDR3 is 13 residues long. The ends were cut back, 4 bases at V and 5 bases at J, with 9 bases in the middle. While CD8+ and CD4+ T cells were isolated negatively, TEMRA cells were enriched by FACS. The authors reverse transcribed 0.5 to 1 ug RNA with random hexamers. TCRdb reprocessed the immunoSEQ multiplex PCR reads via MiXCR and lists one record per CDR3 protein. The data show more than 150,000 distinct CDR3 sequences, around 94% seen once. This clonotype was sampled from a human donor in good health. The chain couples TRBV7-3 to TRBJ2-1; D uncertain. Sample: CD4+ T cells from PBMCs. CDR3 bases: TGTGCCAGCAGCTCCGGGTCCCACAATGAGCAGTTCTTC. Amino acids: CASSSGSHNEQFF. The full variable domain, with the rest looked up from reference TRBV7-3 and TRBJ2-1, is GAGVSQTPSNKVTEKGKYVELRCDPISGHTALYWYRQSLGQGPEFLIYFQGTGAADDSGLPNDRFFAVRPEGSVSTLKIQRTERGDSAVYLCASSSGSHNEQFFGPGTRLTVL.